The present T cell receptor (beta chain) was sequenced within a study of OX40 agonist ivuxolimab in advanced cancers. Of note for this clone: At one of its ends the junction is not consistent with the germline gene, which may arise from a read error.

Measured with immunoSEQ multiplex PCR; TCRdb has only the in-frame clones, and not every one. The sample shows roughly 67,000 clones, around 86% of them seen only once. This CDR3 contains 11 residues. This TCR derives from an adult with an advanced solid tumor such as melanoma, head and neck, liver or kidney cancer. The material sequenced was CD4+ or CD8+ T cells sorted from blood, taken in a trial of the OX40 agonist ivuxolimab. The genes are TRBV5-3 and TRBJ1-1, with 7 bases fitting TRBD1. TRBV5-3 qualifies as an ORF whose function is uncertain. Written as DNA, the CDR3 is TGTGCCAGCAGCTTACAGGGGGAAGCTTTCTTT. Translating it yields CASSLQGEAFF.